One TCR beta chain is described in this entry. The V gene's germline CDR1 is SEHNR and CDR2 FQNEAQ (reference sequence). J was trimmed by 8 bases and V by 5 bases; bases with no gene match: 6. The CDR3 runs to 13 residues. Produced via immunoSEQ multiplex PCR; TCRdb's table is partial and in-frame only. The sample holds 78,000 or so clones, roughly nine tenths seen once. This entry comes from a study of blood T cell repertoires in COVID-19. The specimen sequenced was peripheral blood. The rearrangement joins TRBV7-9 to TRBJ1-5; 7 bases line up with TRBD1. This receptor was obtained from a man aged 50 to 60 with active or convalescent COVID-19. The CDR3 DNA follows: TGTGCCAGCAGCCCAGACAGGGCAGAGCCCCAGCATTTT. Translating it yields CASSPDRAEPQHF.